Presented here are 12 T cell receptor beta chains from one specimen sequenced in a study of cytomegalovirus exposure and HLA in healthy donors. The PCR employed 60 Vbeta primers together with 13 Jbeta primers. Assay: immunoSEQ multiplex PCR; the TCRdb copy retains only in-frame clones and omits some. The listing records 56,000 or so clones. Source material: PBMCs. The origin of the receptors is a female donor in good health and CMV-seronegative.

CDR3 loop: CSVKGAGELFF. The CDR3 region has the DNA TGCAGCGTCAAGGGAGCCGGGGAGCTGTTTTTT. The rearrangement uses TRBV29-1 and TRBJ2-2, with a weak D call TRBD2 (5 bases). V was cut by 6 bases and J by 6 bases, with 8 bases left in between. Germline V gene lookup returns CDR1 SQVTM and CDR2 ANQGSEA. The CDR3 has 11 amino acids.

This chain connects TRBV30 to TRBJ1-4; 7 positions agree with TRBD1. Germline V gives CDR1 GTSNPN, CDR2 SVGIG (reference sequence). The ends lost 4 bases at V and 10 bases at J; junction bases unmatched: 15. CDR3 length: 15 residues. The DNA of the CDR3 is TGTGCCTGGAACACAGACAGGGTCAAGATTGGAAAACTGTTTTTT. This encodes CAWNTDRVKIGKLFF.

V gene TRBV4-1 combines with J gene TRBJ2-7; D perhaps matches TRBD1 (5 bases). Trimming took off 1 base at V and 2 bases at J, with 21 bases between the two ends. The CDR3 runs 18 residues. Germline CDR1 reads MGHRA; CDR2 reads YSYEKL. The CDR3 DNA reads TGCGCCAGCAGCCAAGGAGCGCCCCGGGCAGGGTTGACCTACGAGCAGTACTTC. Amino acid sequence: CASSQGAPRAGLTYEQYF.

V is TRBV7-9 and J is TRBJ2-1, with 8 bases matching TRBD1. Per germline, CDR1 SEHNR and CDR2 FQNEAQ (reference sequence). There are 15 residues in the CDR3. J was trimmed by 5 bases and V by 5 bases; bases with no gene match: 8. CDR3 sequence: CASSPDRGRNNEQFF. The CDR3 nucleotides are TGTGCCAGCAGCCCCGACAGGGGAAGGAACAATGAGCAGTTCTTC.

The chain carries TRBV5-8 and TRBJ2-5; TRBD2 matches at 10 bases. The CDR3 runs 16 residues. V lost 4 bases and J lost 5; bases outside the gene matches: 11. Looked up from germline, CDR1 is SGHTS and CDR2 is YDEGEE. In nucleotides, the CDR3 is TGTGCCAGCAGCCACCCCAGCGGGAGGGCCGTTGAGACCCAGTACTTC. It yields the protein CASSHPSGRAVETQYF.

The chain is built from TRBV4-3 and TRBJ1-5; the match to TRBD1 covers 7 bases. V dropped 4 bases and J dropped 5; count of bases not matched to a gene: 14. The CDR3 is 17 amino acids. Looked up from germline, CDR1 is LGHNA and CDR2 is YSLEER. CDR3 sequence reads: CASSLTPTQGVDQPQHF. CDR3 sequence (DNA): TGCGCCAGCAGCCTCACACCCACCCAGGGGGTTGATCAGCCCCAGCATTTT.

As for this clone: Sequence at one end of the junction differs from germline and may be a read error. The chain recombines TRBV19 with TRBJ1-1; 9 positions match TRBD1. This CDR3 has 15 residues. Per the germline V gene, CDR1 is LNHDA and CDR2 is SQIVND (reference sequence). The CDR3 region is CASSKGDRANTEAFF. CDR3 DNA: TGTGCCAGCAGTAAGGGGGACAGGGCGAACACTGAAGCTTTCTTT.

The gene calls are TRBV28 and TRBJ1-2, with 7 positions matching TRBD1. V lost 3 bases to trimming and J lost 3 bases; unmatched junction nucleotides: 4. The CDR3 totals 14 residues. CDR1 is MDHEN and CDR2 is SYDVKM in the germline V gene. CDR3 amino acids: CASSLTGIHYGYTF. The CDR3 bases are TGTGCCAGCAGTTTGACAGGGATTCACTATGGCTACACCTTC.

The chain combines TRBV18 with TRBJ2-1; D is possibly TRBD1 (6 bases). This CDR3 comprises 15 residues. V gave up 3 bases and J gave up 7 bases, with 16 bases separating them. Germline V gene data show CDR1 as KGHSH and CDR2 as LQKENI. CDR3 residues: CASSPLGTGPNEQFF. The CDR3 nucleotides read TGTGCCAGCTCACCCCTTGGAACAGGGCCGAATGAGCAGTTCTTC.

The chain employs TRBV6-6 and TRBJ1-1; D perhaps matches TRBD1 (6 bases). This CDR3 spans 13 amino acids. The V gene's germline CDR1 is MNHNY and CDR2 SVGAGI (reference sequence). The V gene lost 5 bases and the J gene lost 4 bases, with 11 bases spanning the gap. CDR3 residues: CASSRQASTEAFF. The CDR3 DNA reads as TGTGCCAGCAGTCGACAGGCGTCCACTGAAGCTTTCTTT.

The V and J genes are TRBV2 and TRBJ1-1; possible D gene TRBD1, 5 bases. The V end was cut by 3 bases, the J end by 6 bases, with 17 bases between. Germline V CDR1 and CDR2: SNHLY, FYNNEI. CDR3 length equals 15 residues. The DNA for the CDR3 is TGTGCCAGCAGTGACAGGGCGGCATCGGACGCTGAAGCTTTCTTT. Translating gives CASSDRAASDAEAFF.

V is TRBV30 and J is TRBJ1-2, with D unresolved. The CDR3 consists of 13 residues. Germline V lookup: CDR1 GTSNPN, CDR2 SVGIG (reference sequence). The V and J ends lost 0 bases and 8 bases respectively, with 13 bases between them. The CDR3 bases are TGTGCCTGGAGTGTACGCGGGGAAAGCGGCTACACCTTC. Translated, it gives CAWSVRGESGYTF.